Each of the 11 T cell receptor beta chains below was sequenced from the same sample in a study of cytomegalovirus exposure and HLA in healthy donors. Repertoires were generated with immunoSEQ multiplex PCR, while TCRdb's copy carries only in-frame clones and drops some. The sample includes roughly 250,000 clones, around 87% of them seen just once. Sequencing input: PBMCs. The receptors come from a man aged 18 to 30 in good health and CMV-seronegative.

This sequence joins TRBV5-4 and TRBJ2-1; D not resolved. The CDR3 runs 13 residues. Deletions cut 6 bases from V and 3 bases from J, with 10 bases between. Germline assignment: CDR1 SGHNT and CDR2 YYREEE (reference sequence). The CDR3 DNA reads TGTGCCAGCAACGATAGGAGCTACAATGAGCAGTTCTTC. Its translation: CASNDRSYNEQFF.

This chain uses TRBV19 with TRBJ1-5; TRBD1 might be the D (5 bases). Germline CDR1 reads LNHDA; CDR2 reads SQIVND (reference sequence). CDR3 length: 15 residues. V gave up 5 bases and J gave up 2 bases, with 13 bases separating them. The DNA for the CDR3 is TGTGCCAGTAGTCACCTTTGGGGGGGCAATCAGCCCCAGCATTTT. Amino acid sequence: CASSHLWGGNQPQHF.

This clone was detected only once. The CDR3, as DNA: TGTGCCAGCACTCCTTGGGGGAGGAAACGGTACGAGCAGTACTTC. Amino acids: CASTPWGRKRYEQYF. The chain joins TRBV5-6 to TRBJ2-7; D is perhaps TRBD2 (6 bases). The CDR3 extends over 15 amino acids. Germline CDR1 SGHDT, CDR2 YYEEEE. Between the trimmed V and J ends, which lost 6 bases and 4 bases, there was a span of 20 bases.

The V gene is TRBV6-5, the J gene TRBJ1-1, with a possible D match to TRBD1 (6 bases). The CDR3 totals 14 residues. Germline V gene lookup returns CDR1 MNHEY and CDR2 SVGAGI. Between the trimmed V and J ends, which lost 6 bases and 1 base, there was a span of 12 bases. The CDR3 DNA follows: TGTGCCAGCAGGTCGGGACACCAGAACACTGAAGCTTTCTTT. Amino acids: CASRSGHQNTEAFF.

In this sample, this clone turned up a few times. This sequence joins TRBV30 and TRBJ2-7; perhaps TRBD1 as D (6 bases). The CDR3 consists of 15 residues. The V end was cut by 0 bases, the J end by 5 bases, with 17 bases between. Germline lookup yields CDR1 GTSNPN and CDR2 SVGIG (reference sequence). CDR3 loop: CAWSVSGQPAHEQYF. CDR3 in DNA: TGTGCCTGGAGTGTATCCGGACAGCCTGCTCACGAGCAGTACTTC.

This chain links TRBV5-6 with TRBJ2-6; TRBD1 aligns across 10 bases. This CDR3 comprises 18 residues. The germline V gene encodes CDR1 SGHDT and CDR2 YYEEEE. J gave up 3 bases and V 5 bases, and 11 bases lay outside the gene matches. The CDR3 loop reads CASSATGTGVRGANVLTF. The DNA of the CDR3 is TGTGCCAGCAGTGCTACCGGGACAGGGGTGCGTGGGGCCAACGTCCTGACTTTC.

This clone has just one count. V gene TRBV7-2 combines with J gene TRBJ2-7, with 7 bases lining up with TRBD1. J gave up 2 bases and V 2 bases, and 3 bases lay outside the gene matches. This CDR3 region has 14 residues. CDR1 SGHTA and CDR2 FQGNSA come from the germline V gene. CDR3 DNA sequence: TGTGCCAGCAGCTTACGGCAGGGGGCCTACGAGCAGTACTTC. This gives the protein CASSLRQGAYEQYF.

The CDR3 reads CASSSQDRDEKLFF. CDR3 in DNA: TGTGCCAGCAGTTCCCAGGACAGGGATGAAAAACTGTTTTTT. This chain connects TRBV28 to TRBJ1-4, with 8 bases lining up with TRBD1. The V and J ends lost 4 bases and 6 bases, in that order; junction bases with no gene match: 4. Germline assignment: CDR1 MDHEN and CDR2 SYDVKM. This CDR3 is built from 14 residues.

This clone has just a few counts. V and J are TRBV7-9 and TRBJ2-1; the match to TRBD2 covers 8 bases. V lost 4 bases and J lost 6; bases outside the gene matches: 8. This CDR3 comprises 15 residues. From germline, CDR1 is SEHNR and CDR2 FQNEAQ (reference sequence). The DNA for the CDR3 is TGTGCCAGCAGCTCTACTAGCGGAGGGGGCAATGAGCAGTTCTTC. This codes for CASSSTSGGGNEQFF.

CDR3 in amino acids: CASSPSGLAFDEQFF. CDR3 nucleotides: TGTGCCAGCAGCCCCTCGGGACTAGCTTTCGATGAGCAGTTCTTC. This chain uses TRBV28 with TRBJ2-1; 9 bases agree with TRBD2. There are 15 residues in the CDR3. V was clipped by 6 bases and J by 8 bases; unmatched bases: 11. Germline-derived CDR1 and CDR2 are MDHEN and SYDVKM.

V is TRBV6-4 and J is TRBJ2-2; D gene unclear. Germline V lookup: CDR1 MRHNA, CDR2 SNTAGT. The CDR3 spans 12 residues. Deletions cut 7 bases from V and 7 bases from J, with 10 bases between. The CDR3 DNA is TGTGCCAGCACCGCTGGCGGCGGGGAGCTGTTTTTT. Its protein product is CASTAGGGELFF.